This is a list of T cell receptor beta chains from one sample in a study of CD8 T cells in ankylosing spondylitis. Via MiXCR, TCRdb re-called the 5' RACE reads, giving one row per CDR3 protein. The sample yields roughly 170,000 distinct CDR3 sequences, around 8.9% seen once. Source material: blood, either unsorted or a sorted T cell fraction (not recorded which). Receptor source: a female donor with ankylosing spondylitis or in good health (not recorded which). Both conserved end residues are trimmed from each CDR3. D genes are given only for firm matches.

length: 13
V: TRBV20-1
D: TRBD1
J: TRBJ2-5
CDR3: SALWGTGLRETQY

length: 12
V: TRBV18
D: TRBD1
J: TRBJ1-2
CDR3: ASSQGQGDYGYT

length: 10
V: TRBV7-9
D: TRBD2
J: TRBJ2-7
CDR3: ASSPTLGGVH

length: 11
V: TRBV2
D: .
J: TRBJ2-2
CDR3: ASSGSPTGELF

length: 11
V: TRBV6-5
D: .
J: TRBJ2-3
CDR3: ASSYGFTDTQY

length: 14
V: TRBV7-2
D: .
J: TRBJ1-6
CDR3: ACTGGSGTYNSPLH

length: 12
V: TRBV6-1
D: .
J: TRBJ2-2
CDR3: ASRPLVNTGELF

length: 12
V: TRBV9
D: TRBD2
J: TRBJ2-1
CDR3: ASSTIAGVNEQF

length: 12
V: TRBV18
D: .
J: TRBJ2-3
CDR3: ASSPQGGTDTQY

length: 14
V: TRBV3-1
D: TRBD1
J: TRBJ2-3
CDR3: ASSQLGQGAGDTQY

length: 14
V: TRBV7-2
D: TRBD2
J: TRBJ2-7
CDR3: ASSPPGGRSSYEQY

length: 13
V: TRBV5-1
D: TRBD2
J: TRBJ2-7
CDR3: ASSLGLAGGDEQY

length: 13
V: TRBV19
D: TRBD1
J: TRBJ2-2
CDR3: ASSGGTGFAGELF

length: 11
V: TRBV2
D: .
J: TRBJ2-7
CDR3: ASIYGGTDEQY

length: 14
V: TRBV7-9
D: .
J: TRBJ2-7
CDR3: ASSLGSGLVLYEQY

length: 13
V: TRBV5-6
D: .
J: TRBJ1-1
CDR3: ASSLASHRVAEAF

length: 14
V: TRBV6-1
D: .
J: TRBJ2-1
CDR3: ASSPLARRANNEQF

length: 14
V: TRBV7-2
D: TRBD1
J: TRBJ2-1
CDR3: ASSLSGTGSYNEQF

length: 13
V: TRBV5-1
D: .
J: TRBJ2-7
CDR3: ASSMSRVLGYEQY

length: 10
V: TRBV12-3/TRBV12-4
D: .
J: TRBJ2-3
CDR3: ASSLSTDTQY

length: 13
V: TRBV6-1
D: .
J: TRBJ1-5
CDR3: ASSDVHGGNQPQH

length: 10
V: TRBV29-1
D: .
J: TRBJ1-1
CDR3: SVEEESTEAF

length: 14
V: TRBV20-1
D: TRBD1
J: TRBJ2-6
CDR3: CSWDREVTGANVLT

length: 12
V: TRBV4-3
D: TRBD1
J: TRBJ2-7
CDR3: ASSVGQGRYEQY

length: 13
V: TRBV4-1
D: .
J: TRBJ2-7
CDR3: ASSQPGGGSYEQY

length: 12
V: TRBV29-1
D: .
J: TRBJ1-2
CDR3: SVVGIYNNYGYT

length: 11
V: TRBV20-1
D: .
J: TRBJ2-7
CDR3: SATTVFIYEQY

length: 12
V: TRBV27
D: .
J: TRBJ2-7
CDR3: ASSLSRVTYEQY

length: 11
V: TRBV10-3
D: .
J: TRBJ1-1
CDR3: AIRLTVNTEAF

length: 11
V: TRBV20-1
D: .
J: TRBJ2-5
CDR3: SARDFDKETQY

length: 11
V: TRBV20-1
D: .
J: TRBJ2-2
CDR3: SAREANTGELF

length: 9
V: TRBV5-5
D: TRBD2
J: TRBJ2-4
CDR3: AVGSGAIQY

length: 13
V: TRBV5-5
D: .
J: TRBJ2-3
CDR3: ASSTSGQAPDTQY

length: 11
V: TRBV12-3/TRBV12-4
D: .
J: TRBJ2-2
CDR3: ASSFQLGGELF

length: 10
V: TRBV29-1
D: .
J: TRBJ2-2
CDR3: SVEGGVGELF

length: 14
V: TRBV27
D: TRBD1
J: TRBJ1-1
CDR3: ASSRGTGGGHTEAF

length: 11
V: TRBV12-5
D: .
J: TRBJ1-2
CDR3: ASGSLEGYGYT

length: 12
V: TRBV6-1
D: .
J: TRBJ2-7
CDR3: ASSGLTGIYEQY

length: 9
V: TRBV10-3
D: .
J: TRBJ1-2
CDR3: AIYLGDGYT

length: 13
V: TRBV25-1
D: TRBD1
J: TRBJ2-5
CDR3: ASSELDRGIETQY

length: 16
V: TRBV27
D: TRBD2
J: TRBJ2-2
CDR3: ASSWIPLAGVHTGELF

length: 11
V: TRBV14
D: TRBD1
J: TRBJ2-7
CDR3: ASSQEGGLEQY

length: 13
V: TRBV24-1
D: TRBD2
J: TRBJ2-5
CDR3: ATSLGLAGAETQY

length: 12
V: TRBV5-6
D: TRBD2
J: TRBJ2-7
CDR3: ASSLGLAWYEQY

length: 10
V: TRBV10-2
D: TRBD2
J: TRBJ2-3
CDR3: ASSRGGDTQY

length: 12
V: TRBV30
D: .
J: TRBJ2-2
CDR3: AWSVGDPTGELF

length: 13
V: TRBV25-1
D: .
J: TRBJ2-7
CDR3: ASSAVQGGSYEQY

length: 15
V: TRBV28
D: TRBD1
J: TRBJ2-6
CDR3: ASSSGQRISGANVLT

length: 11
V: TRBV20-1
D: .
J: TRBJ2-1
CDR3: SARDTVGLEQF

length: 13
V: TRBV6-1
D: .
J: TRBJ1-1
CDR3: ASSPAALGDTEAF

length: 11
V: TRBV2
D: TRBD1
J: TRBJ2-7
CDR3: ASSPDRGYEQY

length: 12
V: TRBV15
D: .
J: TRBJ2-3
CDR3: ATSRDTFSDTQY

length: 11
V: TRBV7-9
D: TRBD2
J: TRBJ2-7
CDR3: ASSLSAGVEQY

length: 15
V: TRBV19
D: .
J: TRBJ2-2
CDR3: ASSIPPTRLGTGELF

length: 13
V: TRBV7-2
D: TRBD1
J: TRBJ2-2
CDR3: ASSWDRYPTGELF